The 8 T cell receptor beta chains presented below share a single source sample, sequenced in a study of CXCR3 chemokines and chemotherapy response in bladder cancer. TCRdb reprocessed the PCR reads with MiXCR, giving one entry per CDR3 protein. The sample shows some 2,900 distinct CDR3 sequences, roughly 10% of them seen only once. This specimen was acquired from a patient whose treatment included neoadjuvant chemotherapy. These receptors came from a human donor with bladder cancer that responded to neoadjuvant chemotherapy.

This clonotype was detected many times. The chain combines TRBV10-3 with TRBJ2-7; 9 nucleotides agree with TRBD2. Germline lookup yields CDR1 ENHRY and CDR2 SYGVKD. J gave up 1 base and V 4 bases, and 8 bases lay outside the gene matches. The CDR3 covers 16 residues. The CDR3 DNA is TGTGCCATCAGTGCAGGAAGACTAGCGGCTTCCTACGAGCAGTACTTC. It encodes CAISAGRLAASYEQYF.

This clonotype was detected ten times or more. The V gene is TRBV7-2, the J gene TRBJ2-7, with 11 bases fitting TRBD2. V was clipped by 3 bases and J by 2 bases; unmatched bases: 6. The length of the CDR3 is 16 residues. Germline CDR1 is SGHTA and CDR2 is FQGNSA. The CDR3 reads CASSLAISGRAYEQYF. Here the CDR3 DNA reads TGTGCCAGCAGCTTGGCAATTAGCGGGAGGGCCTACGAGCAGTACTTC.

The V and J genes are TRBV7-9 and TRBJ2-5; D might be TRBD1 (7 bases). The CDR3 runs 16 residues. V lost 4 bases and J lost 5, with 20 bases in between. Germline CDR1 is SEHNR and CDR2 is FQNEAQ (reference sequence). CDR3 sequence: CASSSLVLSGGETQYF. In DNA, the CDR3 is TGTGCCAGCAGCTCCCTCGTGCTCTCAGGGGGGGAGACCCAGTACTTC.

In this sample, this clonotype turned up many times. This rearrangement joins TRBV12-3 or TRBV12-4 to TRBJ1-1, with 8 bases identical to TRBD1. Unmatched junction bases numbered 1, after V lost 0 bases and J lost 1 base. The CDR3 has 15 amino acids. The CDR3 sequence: CASSLAGTGNTEAFF. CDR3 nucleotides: TGTGCCAGCAGTTTAGCCGGGACAGGGAACACTGAAGCTTTCTTT.

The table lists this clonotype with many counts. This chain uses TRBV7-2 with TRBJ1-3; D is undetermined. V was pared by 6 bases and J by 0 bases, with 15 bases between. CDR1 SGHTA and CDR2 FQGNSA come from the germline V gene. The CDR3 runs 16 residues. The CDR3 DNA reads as TGTGCCAGCAGTCAGCGTGGCGGGAGCTCTGGAAACACCATATATTTT. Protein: CASSQRGGSSGNTIYF.

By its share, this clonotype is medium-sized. CDR3 protein: CASSIDHWTGQETQYF. The CDR3 region has the DNA TGTGCCAGTAGTATAGATCACTGGACAGGCCAAGAGACCCAGTACTTC. The rearrangement joins TRBV19 to TRBJ2-5, with 7 nucleotides matching TRBD1. The ends lost 0 bases at V and 1 base at J; junction bases unmatched: 5. The CDR3 has 16 amino acids. Per the germline V gene, CDR1 is LNHDA and CDR2 is SQIVND (reference sequence).

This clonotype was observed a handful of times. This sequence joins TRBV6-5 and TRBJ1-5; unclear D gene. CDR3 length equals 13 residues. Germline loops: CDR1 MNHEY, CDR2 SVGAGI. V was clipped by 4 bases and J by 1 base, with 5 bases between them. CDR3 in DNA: TGTGCCAGCAGTTCCCTCAGCAATCAGCCCCAGCATTTT. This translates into CASSSLSNQPQHF.

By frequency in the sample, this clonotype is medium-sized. This CDR3 reads CASSRPGQGLEQYF. CDR3 DNA sequence: TGTGCCAGCAGCAGACCGGGACAGGGTCTCGAGCAGTACTTC. The chain uses TRBV6-2 or TRBV6-3 and TRBJ2-7; TRBD1 aligns across 9 bases. With V trimmed by 6 bases and J by 6 bases, 9 bases remained unmatched. Germline CDR1 and CDR2: MNHEY and SVGEGT. This CDR3 has 14 residues.